A selection of T cell receptor beta chains follows, all from one sample in a study of vaccination and CD4 T cells after COVID-19. These TCRs' antigens remain unknown. TCRdb re-called the PCR reads with MiXCR, one entry per CDR3 protein. The top ten hold 15% of the sample, which has roughly 20,000 distinct CDR3 sequences, approximately 30% seen once. Sequencing was performed on cultured CD4+ T cells from blood. These receptors were taken from a human donor with COVID-19. Both conserved end residues are part of each CDR3. Each record gives: J gene, clone size, D gene, V gene, CDR3 protein, CDR3 DNA. A D gene is named only where the DNA matches it firmly. Some rows mark clone size as missing; the rest say once, few, many or name a class of expanded clone.

j_call: TRBJ1-2
clone_size: NA
d_call: NA
v_call: TRBV4-3
cdr3_aa: CASSQEFHRQGGYTF
cdr3_nt: TGCGCCAGCAGCCAAGAGTTTCACAGGCAAGGTGGCTACACCTTC

j_call: TRBJ2-5
clone_size: few
d_call: NA
v_call: TRBV7-2
cdr3_aa: CASSVQETQYF
cdr3_nt: TGTGCCAGCAGCGTACAAGAGACCCAGTACTTC

j_call: TRBJ2-3
clone_size: few
d_call: NA
v_call: TRBV7-2
cdr3_aa: CASSLFPADTQYF
cdr3_nt: TGTGCCAGCAGCTTATTCCCGGCAGATACGCAGTATTTT

j_call: TRBJ1-1
clone_size: NA
d_call: NA
v_call: TRBV11-1
cdr3_aa: CASSSPRVGNTEAFF
cdr3_nt: TGTGCCAGCAGCTCTCCCAGGGTTGGGAACACTGAAGCTTTCTTT

j_call: TRBJ1-2
clone_size: NA
d_call: NA
v_call: TRBV28
cdr3_aa: CASSPKANYGYTF
cdr3_nt: TGTGCCAGCAGTCCCAAGGCGAACTATGGCTACACCTTC

j_call: TRBJ1-3
clone_size: NA
d_call: NA
v_call: TRBV6-2/TRBV6-3
cdr3_aa: CASSYPRGASGNTIYF
cdr3_nt: TGTGCCAGCAGTTACCCACGGGGAGCATCTGGAAACACCATATATTTT

j_call: TRBJ2-3
clone_size: few
d_call: NA
v_call: TRBV28
cdr3_aa: CASTTAGSQHTQYF
cdr3_nt: TGTGCCAGCACCACGGCTGGCTCCCAACATACGCAGTATTTT

j_call: TRBJ1-2
clone_size: few
d_call: TRBD1
v_call: TRBV30
cdr3_aa: CAWSVQGVYGYTF
cdr3_nt: TGTGCCTGGAGTGTACAGGGGGTCTATGGCTACACCTTC

j_call: TRBJ2-1
clone_size: NA
d_call: NA
v_call: TRBV11-2
cdr3_aa: CASSDSGLPKFF
cdr3_nt: TGTGCCAGCAGCGACAGCGGGCTCCCTAAGTTCTTC

j_call: TRBJ1-3
clone_size: NA
d_call: NA
v_call: TRBV6-1
cdr3_aa: CASSPAGRLLSGNTIYF
cdr3_nt: TGTGCCAGCAGCCCCGCCGGACGGCTTCTCTCTGGAAACACCATATATTTT

j_call: TRBJ2-3
clone_size: few
d_call: NA
v_call: TRBV2
cdr3_aa: CARREVGTDTQYF
cdr3_nt: TGTGCCAGACGGGAAGTAGGCACAGATACGCAGTATTTT

j_call: TRBJ2-1
clone_size: few
d_call: TRBD1
v_call: TRBV27
cdr3_aa: CASSQGQAGNEQFF
cdr3_nt: TGTGCCAGCAGCCAGGGACAGGCGGGGAATGAGCAGTTCTTC

j_call: TRBJ2-5
clone_size: once
d_call: NA
v_call: TRBV7-2
cdr3_aa: CASSLPELQETQYF
cdr3_nt: TGTGCCAGCAGCTTACCCGAGCTACAAGAGACCCAGTACTTC

j_call: TRBJ2-5
clone_size: NA
d_call: NA
v_call: TRBV19
cdr3_aa: CASSIAFGQQETQYF
cdr3_nt: TGTGCCAGTAGTATAGCGTTTGGGCAGCAAGAGACCCAGTACTTC

j_call: TRBJ2-2
clone_size: NA
d_call: TRBD2
v_call: TRBV6-1
cdr3_aa: CASILAGGRDTGELFF
cdr3_nt: TGTGCCAGCATTCTAGCGGGGGGTAGGGACACCGGGGAGCTGTTTTTT

j_call: TRBJ1-6
clone_size: NA
d_call: TRBD1
v_call: TRBV12-3/TRBV12-4
cdr3_aa: CASSLGQGASPLHF
cdr3_nt: TGTGCCAGCAGTCTGGGACAGGGGGCTTCACCCCTCCACTTT

j_call: TRBJ2-2
clone_size: few
d_call: TRBD2
v_call: TRBV6-1
cdr3_aa: CASSWKRGVGGELFF
cdr3_nt: TGTGCCAGTTCGTGGAAGCGGGGGGTAGGCGGGGAGCTGTTTTTT

j_call: TRBJ2-3
clone_size: NA
d_call: NA
v_call: TRBV10-3
cdr3_aa: CAIRINRGNTDTQYF
cdr3_nt: TGTGCCATCAGGATCAACCGGGGAAACACAGATACGCAGTATTTT